This T cell receptor (beta chain) was captured by sequencing in a study of cytomegalovirus exposure and HLA in healthy donors. With 60 Vbeta and 13 Jbeta primers, the PCR was carried out. Only in-frame clones appear in the TCRdb table, and some are missing; sequencing was by immunoSEQ multiplex PCR. The sample includes about 88,000 clones, around 70% of them seen just once. There are a few counts of this clone. Antigen specificity is unknown. The CDR3 covers 14 residues. In germline, CDR1 is MNHNY, CDR2 SVGAGI (reference sequence). Trimming pared 6 bases from V and 5 bases from J, leaving 14 bases between. Study-wide points: Solely CMV serostatus was available to characterize immune exposure. Several of the most significant clusters appeared linked to common viral pathogens, based on a later analysis.

The TCR was taken from a man in his forties or fifties in good health and CMV-seronegative. What was sequenced was PBMCs. V usage is TRBV6-6 and J usage is TRBJ2-1, with D perhaps matching TRBD1 (7 bases). Here the CDR3 DNA reads TGTGCCAGCAGCCCGGGACAGCGGGACAATGAGCAGTTCTTC. Protein: CASSPGQRDNEQFF.